These 9 T cell receptor beta chains were all obtained from the same sample, sequenced in a study of blood T cell repertoires in COVID-19. This table comes from immunoSEQ multiplex PCR, and its TCRdb copy is limited to in-frame clones, with some not included. The repertoire has around 97,000 clones, 70% to 85% of them found once; the top ten carry less than 11%. Specimen: peripheral blood. These receptor sequences come from a man aged 70-80 years with acute or convalescent COVID-19.

The chain has TRBV20-1 and TRBJ2-2; D is possibly TRBD2 (7 bases). Germline loops: CDR1 DFQATT, CDR2 SNEGSKA (reference sequence). The CDR3 loop spans 17 amino acids. V was pared by 3 bases and J by 4 bases, with 21 bases between. The CDR3 protein is CSASVWGPGRVTGELFF. CDR3 bases: TGCAGTGCTAGTGTGTGGGGGCCGGGGAGGGTCACCGGGGAGCTGTTTTTT.

J is TRBJ2-3 and V is TRBV11-3; weak D call: TRBD1 (5 bases). This CDR3 has 16 residues. With 1 base removed from V and 6 bases from J, the gap between germline ends came to 17 bases. Germline values: CDR1 SGHNT, CDR2 YENEEA. The CDR3 DNA reads TGTGCCAGCAGCTTAGCCTTAAAAAGATCAGGGGATACGCAGTATTTT. Its translation is CASSLALKRSGDTQYF.

The rearrangement links TRBV12-5 to TRBJ2-2; 9 bases align to TRBD2. The CDR3 runs 14 residues. CDR1 is LGHNT, CDR2 FRNRAP, per germline. Unmatched junction bases numbered 3, after V lost 3 bases and J lost 7 bases. The CDR3 coding sequence is TGTGCTAGTGGTTTAAGCGGGAGGTTCGGGGAGCTGTTTTTT. It is translated as CASGLSGRFGELFF.

The chain couples TRBV6-6 to TRBJ1-2; possible D gene TRBD1, 6 bases. The V and J ends lost 0 bases and 8 bases respectively, with 13 bases between them. Germline V CDR1 and CDR2: MNHNY, SVGAGI (reference sequence). The CDR3 covers 14 residues. CDR3 residues: CASSYSGGGEGYTF. The CDR3 nucleotides read TGTGCCAGCAGTTACTCAGGGGGAGGGGAAGGCTACACCTTC.

This clone was detected a few times. This chain uses TRBV19 with TRBJ2-1; 7 bases align to TRBD1. Germline V CDR1 and CDR2: LNHDA, SQIVND (reference sequence). V gave up 3 bases and J gave up 3 bases; unmatched junction bases: 8. The CDR3 runs 16 residues. The CDR3 sequence is CASSMSGQGVYNEQFF. CDR3 sequence (DNA): TGTGCCAGTAGTATGAGTGGGCAGGGGGTCTACAATGAGCAGTTCTTC.

This chain uses TRBV6-5 with TRBJ2-2; a weak D match, TRBD2 (6 bases). The V gene lost 6 bases and the J gene lost 8 bases, with 19 bases spanning the gap. Germline CDR1 MNHEY, CDR2 SVGAGI. CDR3 length equals 15 residues. The CDR3: CASRAYREPRGELFF. The CDR3, as DNA: TGTGCCAGCAGGGCGTACCGGGAGCCTAGAGGGGAGCTGTTTTTT.

This clone has a single count. V usage is TRBV7-9 and J usage is TRBJ1-3; D is ambiguous. The CDR3 has 11 residues. V was cut by 5 bases and J by 11 bases, with 10 bases left in between. Germline V gene sequence: CDR1 SEHNR, CDR2 FQNEAQ (reference sequence). Here the CDR3 DNA reads TGTGCCAGCAGCCCAGAATTCGCCATATATTTT. Translated: CASSPEFAIYF.

The chain employs TRBV6-5 and TRBJ2-7, with 9 positions matching TRBD1. In germline, CDR1 is MNHEY, CDR2 SVGAGI. Losses at the gene ends were 7 bases for V and 5 bases for J; bases not matched to a gene: 12. The CDR3 has 15 amino acids. CDR3 region: CASKGVDRGTHEQYF. The CDR3 DNA is TGTGCCAGCAAGGGGGTGGACAGGGGTACCCACGAGCAGTACTTC.

CDR3 nucleotides: TGTGCCAGCACTTTCTCCAGGGTAGACACCGGGGAGCTGTTTTTT. This encodes CASTFSRVDTGELFF. The V gene is TRBV6-6, the J gene TRBJ2-2, with D possibly being TRBD1 (5 bases). Between the trimmed V and J ends, which lost 7 bases and 3 bases, there was a span of 15 bases. Germline lookup yields CDR1 MNHNY and CDR2 SVGAGI (reference sequence). The CDR3 totals 15 residues.